This T cell receptor beta chain comes out of a study of blood T cell repertoires in COVID-19. Whole-study context: Sample material is recorded as cDNA or gDNA derived from T cells, B-cell-depleted T cells, or PBMCs.

As handled by the study authors: Reference gene primer amplification in the assay estimated nucleated cell counts. Clones were read by immunoSEQ multiplex PCR, and TCRdb kept only the in-frame ones, dropping some. V and J calls plus clone size are reproduced from that table; the DNA served to infer D and trimming. The sample contains about 210,000 clones, 88% of which appear only once. The CDR3 is 16 amino acids. Trimming cost V 4 bases and J 0 bases, with 11 bases left between them. In germline, CDR1 is SGHNT, CDR2 YYREEE (reference sequence). Allocation to cohorts depended on clinical history reported by the participants.

The gene calls are TRBV5-4 and TRBJ1-6; no clear D. The sample was PBMCs or T cells enriched from blood (not recorded which). The clonotype was recovered from a woman aged 40-49 years with acute COVID-19. The chain's CDR3 is CASSTPGHSYNSPLHF. The CDR3 DNA reads as TGTGCCAGCAGCACCCCAGGTCACTCCTATAATTCACCCCTCCACTTT.